The 14 T cell receptor beta chains below all came from one sample that was sequenced in a study of T cells in Graves' hyperthyroidism and ophthalmopathy. TCR beta CDR3 sequences were amplified from RNA transcripts. First-round RT-PCR of the TCR CDR3 relied on the HTBI primer set. MiXCR was run by TCRdb on the multiplex PCR reads, yielding one entry per CDR3 protein. Here the sample spans about half a million distinct CDR3 sequences, nearly 20% being singletons. Sequenced sample: blood. The receptors come from a man aged 35-49 years with Graves' ophthalmopathy.

This clonotype was found a few times. This CDR3 is CASSLYFRDAEAFF. CDR3 DNA: TGTGCCAGCAGTTTATATTTCAGGGACGCTGAAGCTTTCTTT. V and J are TRBV28 and TRBJ1-1; the D gene is possibly TRBD1 (5 bases). V was trimmed by 1 base and J by 6 bases, leaving 12 bases between them. The CDR3 is made up of 14 amino acids. Germline V lookup: CDR1 MDHEN, CDR2 SYDVKM.

This clonotype appeared many times. V is TRBV3-1 and J is TRBJ2-7; the D gene could be TRBD1 or TRBD2 (7 bases each). This CDR3 is 13 amino acids long. In germline, CDR1 is LGHDT, CDR2 YNNKEL (reference sequence). Between the trimmed V and J ends, which lost 3 bases and 5 bases, there was a span of 11 bases. CDR3 amino acids: CASSQQGGNEQYF. The CDR3, as DNA: TGTGCCAGCAGCCAGCAGGGGGGGAACGAGCAGTACTTC.

This rearrangement joins TRBV9 to TRBJ2-1; D gene unclear. V was cut by 4 bases and J by 9 bases, with 8 bases left in between. Germline assignment: CDR1 SGDLS and CDR2 YYNGEE. The CDR3 length is 11 residues. The CDR3 sequence: CASSQMGEQFF. DNA for the CDR3: TGTGCCAGCAGCCAGATGGGTGAGCAGTTCTTC.

The chain employs TRBV7-9 and TRBJ2-1; TRBD2 matches 10 bases. The germline V gene has CDR1 SEHNR and CDR2 FQNEAQ (reference sequence). The J segment lost 9 bases and the V segment lost 1 base, leaving 6 bases of the junction unmatched. This CDR3 contains 15 residues. CDR3 sequence: CASSLGPSGSLEQFF. The CDR3 coding sequence is TGTGCCAGCAGCTTAGGTCCTAGCGGGAGTCTTGAGCAGTTCTTC. Supplemented by reference TRBV7-9 and TRBJ2-1, the full variable domain reads DTGVSQNPRHKITKRGQNVTFRCDPISEHNRLYWYRQTLGQGPEFLTYFQNEAQLEKSRLLSDRFSAERPKGSFSTLEIQRTEQGDSAMYLCASSLGPSGSLEQFFGPGTRLTVL.

This clonotype was counted ten times or more. The gene calls are TRBV24-1 and TRBJ2-3; D might be TRBD1 or TRBD2, each matching 5 bases. The CDR3 sequence is 17 residues long. CDR1 KGHDR and CDR2 SFDVKD come from the germline V gene. Between the trimmed V and J ends, which lost 0 bases and 1 base, there was a span of 13 bases. CDR3 in amino acids: CATSDLFGADGTDTQYF. The CDR3 nucleotides read TGTGCCACCAGTGATTTGTTCGGGGCGGATGGCACAGATACGCAGTATTTT.

CDR3 bases: TGTGCCAGCAGTGAAGCAGCGGTACCTTCGAACACCGGGGAGCTGTTTTTT. Translated, it gives CASSEAAVPSNTGELFF. This rearrangement joins TRBV6-1 to TRBJ2-2; perhaps TRBD2 as D (5 bases). The CDR3 length is 17 residues. Germline CDR1 and CDR2: MNHNS and SASEGT. V lost 0 bases and J lost 0, with 11 bases in between.

This clonotype was observed many times. This chain connects TRBV6-1 to TRBJ1-1; a weak D match, TRBD1 (5 bases). CDR1 and CDR2 from the germline V gene are MNHNS and SASEGT. Trimming stripped 1 base from V and 4 bases from J, with 10 bases between. This CDR3 spans 14 amino acids. In DNA, the CDR3 is TGTGCCAGCAGTGAAGGGGGCAGCGGCACTGAAGCTTTCTTT. Protein product: CASSEGGSGTEAFF.

This clonotype was counted a few times. This sequence joins TRBV30 and TRBJ2-2; D unresolved. With 3 bases removed from V and 4 bases from J, the gap between germline ends came to 15 bases. The V gene's germline CDR1 is GTSNPN and CDR2 SVGIG (reference sequence). The length of the CDR3 is 15 residues. The CDR3 bases are TGTGCCTGGAGGTCTACGAAGACCCCCACCGGGGAGCTGTTTTTT. Translation gives CAWRSTKTPTGELFF.

The genes are TRBV28 and TRBJ1-2, with 8 positions matching TRBD1. The CDR3 runs 15 residues. V lost 2 bases to trimming and J lost 1 base; unmatched junction nucleotides: 3. The germline V gene has CDR1 MDHEN and CDR2 SYDVKM. CDR3 region: CASSLQQGVNYGYTF. DNA for the CDR3: TGTGCCAGCAGTTTACAACAGGGGGTTAACTATGGCTACACCTTC.

In its sample, this clonotype was seen many times. CDR3 sequence: CATSPTPRQTQYF. The DNA of the CDR3 is TGTGCCACCAGTCCCACCCCGAGGCAGACCCAGTACTTC. The chain combines TRBV24-1 with TRBJ2-5, with unresolved D. V was shortened by 6 bases and J by 6 bases, with 13 bases between the two germline ends. The CDR3 is made up of 13 amino acids. Germline V gene data show CDR1 as KGHDR and CDR2 as SFDVKD.

This clonotype was recorded at least ten times. The chain combines TRBV28 with TRBJ2-1; 11 positions match TRBD2. This CDR3 is 16 amino acids long. V lost 2 bases, J lost 6 bases, and 6 bases stayed unmatched. The germline CDR1 and CDR2 sequences are MDHEN and SYDVKM. CDR3 nucleotide sequence: TGTGCCAGCAGTTTAGTGCTAGCGGGAGGCGTCAATGAGCAGTTCTTC. Translating it yields CASSLVLAGGVNEQFF.

This clonotype came up a few times. The chain recombines TRBV7-8 with TRBJ2-3, with 9 bases that match TRBD1. CDR1 is SGHVS and CDR2 is FQNEAQ in the germline V gene. The CDR3 is 17 residues long. Trimming cost V 0 bases and J 3 bases; bases outside gene matches: 7. DNA of the CDR3: TGTGCCAGCAGCTTAGCGGGTGGGGACAGGGTTACAGATACGCAGTATTTT. Protein sequence: CASSLAGGDRVTDTQYF.

This clonotype was counted at least ten times. The chain joins TRBV18 to TRBJ2-1; D ambiguous. Germline CDR1 reads KGHSH; CDR2 reads LQKENI. The CDR3 runs to 13 residues. V gave up 7 bases and J gave up 5 bases, with 12 bases separating them. The CDR3 DNA reads as TGTGCCAGCTTACTCAACACGAACAATGAGCAGTTCTTC. The encoded protein is CASLLNTNNEQFF.

The chain combines TRBV29-1 with TRBJ2-5, with no clear D. This CDR3 is 10 amino acids long. Germline V gene data show CDR1 as SQVTM and CDR2 as ANQGSEA. Trimming took off 3 bases at V and 7 bases at J, with 6 bases between the two ends. The CDR3 reads CSVELGTQYF. In DNA form, the CDR3 reads TGCAGCGTTGAGCTCGGGACCCAGTACTTC.